This T cell receptor (beta chain) was sequenced during a study of blood T cell repertoires in COVID-19. About the research overall: Italy, Spain and the United States were the sources of the convalescent and acute COVID-19 samples.

The table came from immunoSEQ multiplex PCR; TCRdb's copy has only in-frame clones and leaves some out. The sample holds 65,000 to 85,000 clones; 79% are singletons and the top ten take 5.4%. The receptor was isolated from a woman over 75 with active or convalescent COVID-19. The specimen was peripheral blood.

The CDR3 DNA follows: TGTGCCAGCAGTTACCCGACAGGTCAAGGCAATCAGCCCCAGCATTTT. Encoded protein: CASSYPTGQGNQPQHF. This chain links TRBV6-5 with TRBJ1-5; D is perhaps TRBD1 (6 bases). This CDR3 is built from 16 residues. The ends were cut back, 2 bases at V and 2 bases at J, with 13 bases in the middle. Germline CDR1 reads MNHEY; CDR2 reads SVGAGI.